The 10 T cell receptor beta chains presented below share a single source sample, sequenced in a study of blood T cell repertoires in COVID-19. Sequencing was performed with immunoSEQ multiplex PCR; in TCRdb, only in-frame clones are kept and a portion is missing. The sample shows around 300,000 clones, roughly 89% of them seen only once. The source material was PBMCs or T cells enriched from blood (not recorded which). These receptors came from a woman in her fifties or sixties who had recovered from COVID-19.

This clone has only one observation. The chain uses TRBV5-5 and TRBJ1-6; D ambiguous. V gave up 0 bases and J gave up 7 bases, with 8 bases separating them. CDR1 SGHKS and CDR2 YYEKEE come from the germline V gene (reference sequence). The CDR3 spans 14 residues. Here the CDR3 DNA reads TGTGCCAGCAGCTTGGGGGGAGGAAATTCACCCCTCCACTTT. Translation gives CASSLGGGNSPLHF.

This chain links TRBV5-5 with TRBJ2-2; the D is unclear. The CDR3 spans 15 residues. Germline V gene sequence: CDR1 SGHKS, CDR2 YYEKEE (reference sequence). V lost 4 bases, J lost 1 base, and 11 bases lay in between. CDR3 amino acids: CASSPRSLNTGELFF. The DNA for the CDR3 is TGTGCCAGCAGCCCGAGGAGCCTGAACACCGGGGAGCTGTTTTTT.

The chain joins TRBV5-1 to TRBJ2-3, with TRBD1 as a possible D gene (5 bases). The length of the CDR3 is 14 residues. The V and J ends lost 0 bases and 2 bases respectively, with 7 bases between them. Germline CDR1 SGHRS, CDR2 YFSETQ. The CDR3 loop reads CASSLGQLTDTQYF. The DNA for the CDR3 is TGCGCCAGCAGCTTGGGACAGCTCACAGATACGCAGTATTTT.

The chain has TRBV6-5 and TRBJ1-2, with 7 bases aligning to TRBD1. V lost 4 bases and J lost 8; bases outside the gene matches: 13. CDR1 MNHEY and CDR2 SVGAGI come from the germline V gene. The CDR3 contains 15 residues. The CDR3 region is CASSSPRQGLGGYTF. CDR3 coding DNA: TGTGCCAGCAGTTCCCCCCGACAGGGTTTAGGAGGCTACACCTTC.

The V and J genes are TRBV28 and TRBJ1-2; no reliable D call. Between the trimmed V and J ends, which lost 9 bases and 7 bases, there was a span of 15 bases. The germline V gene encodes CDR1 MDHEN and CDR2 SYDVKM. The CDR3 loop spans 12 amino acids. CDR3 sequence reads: CASSSVGAGYTF. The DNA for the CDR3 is TGTGCCAGTTCGTCGGTGGGCGCTGGCTACACCTTC.

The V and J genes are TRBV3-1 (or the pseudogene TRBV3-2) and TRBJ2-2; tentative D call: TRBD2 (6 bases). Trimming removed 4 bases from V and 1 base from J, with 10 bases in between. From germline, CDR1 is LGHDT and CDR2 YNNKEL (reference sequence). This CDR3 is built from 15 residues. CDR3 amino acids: CASSPTRMNTGELFF. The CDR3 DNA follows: TGTGCCAGCAGCCCGACTAGGATGAACACCGGGGAGCTGTTTTTT.

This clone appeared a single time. DNA of the CDR3: TGTGCCACCAGTGATTCATGGCTAGCCGACGGAACTAACTACAATGAGCAGTTCTTC. Amino acid sequence: CATSDSWLADGTNYNEQFF. The chain uses TRBV24-1 and TRBJ2-1; a possible D gene is TRBD2 (5 bases). V gave up 2 bases and J gave up 3 bases, with 22 bases separating them. The CDR3 is 19 amino acids. CDR1 and CDR2 (germline): KGHDR, SFDVKD.

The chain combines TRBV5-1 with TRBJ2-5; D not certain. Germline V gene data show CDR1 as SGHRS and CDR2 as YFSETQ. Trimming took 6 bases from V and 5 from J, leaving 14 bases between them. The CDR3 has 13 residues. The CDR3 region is CASIQSPGETQYF. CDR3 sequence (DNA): TGCGCCAGCATCCAGTCCCCCGGGGAGACCCAGTACTTC.

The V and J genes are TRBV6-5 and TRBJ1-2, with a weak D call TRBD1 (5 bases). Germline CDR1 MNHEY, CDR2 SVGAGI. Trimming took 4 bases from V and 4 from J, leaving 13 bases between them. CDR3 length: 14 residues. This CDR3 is CASSSGGGPYGYTF. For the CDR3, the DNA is TGTGCCAGCAGTTCGGGGGGGGGTCCCTATGGCTACACCTTC.

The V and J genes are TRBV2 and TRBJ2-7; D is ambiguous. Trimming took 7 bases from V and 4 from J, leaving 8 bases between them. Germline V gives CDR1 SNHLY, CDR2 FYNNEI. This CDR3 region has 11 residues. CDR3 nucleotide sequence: TGTGCCAGCAACAGAGTTTACGAGCAGTACTTC. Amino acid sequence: CASNRVYEQYF.